This TCR beta chain stems from a study of control samples from healthy donors and cancer patients. The CDR3 spans 14 residues. The germline gives CDR1 MNHEY, CDR2 SMNVEV (reference sequence). V trimming: 6 bases; J trimming: 5 bases; junction bases outside the gene matches: 8. Assay: immunoSEQ multiplex PCR; the TCRdb copy retains only in-frame clones and omits some. The sample has 120,000 or so clones, around 90% seen once; the top ten hold 2% to 2.5%. V is TRBV27 and J is TRBJ2-3, with 7 bases aligning to TRBD2. The receptor's source is a man between 18 and 29 years old in good health. Source material: blood. As DNA, the CDR3 is TGTGCCAGCAGAGATGGCGGGAGAGTAGATACGCAGTATTTT. Protein: CASRDGGRVDTQYF.